This section outlines one T cell receptor beta chain sequence together with its context. This record comes from a study of blood T cell repertoires in COVID-19. On the study more broadly: Samples representing acute and convalescent COVID-19 were sourced from the United States, Italy and Spain.

In the original processing: From reference gene primer amplification, estimates of nucleated cell counts were derived. Repertoires were generated with immunoSEQ multiplex PCR, while TCRdb's copy carries only in-frame clones and drops some. That table furnishes V, J and clone size, whereas the DNA furnished D and trimming. The sample records a few hundred thousand clones, approximately 80% being singletons. The sample taken for sequencing was peripheral blood. The sequence was obtained from a human donor in a cohort sampled during active COVID-19.

The CDR3 here is CASSLILSSTDTQYF. The CDR3, as DNA: TGTGCCAGCAGCCTTATTCTCTCTAGCACAGATACGCAGTATTTT. The rearrangement uses TRBV7-9 and TRBJ2-3, with D hard to call. Trimming pared 5 bases from V and 0 bases from J, leaving 12 bases between. Germline V gene lookup returns CDR1 SEHNR and CDR2 FQNEAQ (reference sequence). There are 15 residues in the CDR3.